The present T cell receptor beta chain was sequenced within a study of identical twins. The study, taken as a whole, reports: There was an excess of low generation probability in the out-of-frame alpha sequences that twins shared. Invariant MAIT and iNKT cells could partly confound zero-insertion analyses. Twins showed weaker excess sharing in their beta out-of-frame sequences.

The V gene lost 0 bases and the J gene lost 4 bases, with 13 bases spanning the gap. The CDR3 runs to 15 residues. The V gene's germline CDR1 is DFQATT and CDR2 SNEGSKA (reference sequence). TCRdb re-derived calls from the 5' RACE reads in MiXCR, one entry per CDR3 protein. This sample has some 900,000 distinct CDR3 sequences, with approximately 13% found just once. For this clonotype: Its antigen is not known.

These data were also filed under a second study, of yellow fever vaccine responses in identical twins.

The TCR sequence derives from a woman aged 18 to 35 in good health. The rearrangement joins TRBV20-1 to TRBJ1-3; D is possibly TRBD1 (6 bases). The sample comprised PBMCs. DNA of the CDR3: TGCAGTGCTAGAGATCCCGGGGGCGCAGGAAACACCATATATTTT. This codes for CSARDPGGAGNTIYF.